This T cell receptor (beta chain) originates from a study of cytomegalovirus exposure and HLA in healthy donors. The table came from immunoSEQ multiplex PCR; TCRdb's copy has only in-frame clones and leaves some out. The data show 60,000 to 65,000 clones, almost 97% seen once. Germline CDR1 MDHEN, CDR2 SYDVKM. The CDR3 covers 13 residues. V was clipped by 8 bases and J by 6 bases; unmatched bases: 7. Sequences were obtained from PBMCs. The source is a young woman in good health and CMV-seronegative. This sequence joins TRBV28 and TRBJ1-5; 7 nucleotides align to TRBD1. CDR3 sequence (DNA): TGTGCCAGCGGTGCTCCAGGGGGTCAGCCCCAGCATTTT. It is translated as CASGAPGGQPQHF.